This T cell receptor (beta chain) was sequenced for a study of blood T cell repertoires in COVID-19. Overall study context: From T cells, B-cell-depleted T cells, or PBMCs came the material, which was cDNA or gDNA.

Living in 24 US areas, the participants were between 18 and 89 years of age. In Cohort 3, a recovered donor had either two negative PCRs, clearance, or symptom resolution. The V end lost 6 bases, the J end lost 8 bases, and 11 bases lay between the germline ends. Looked up from germline, CDR1 is DFQATT and CDR2 is SNEGSKA (reference sequence). The CDR3 extends over 11 amino acids. The data were produced by immunoSEQ multiplex PCR, yet TCRdb's version contains in-frame clones alone and is incomplete. Of hundreds of thousands of clones detected, 75% to 95% appear once; the ten largest clones hold under 2.5%.

J is TRBJ1-3 and V is TRBV20-1, with D possibly matching TRBD1 (6 bases). What was sequenced was PBMCs or T cells enriched from blood (not recorded which). This TCR came from a woman between 18 and 29 years old who had recovered from COVID-19. The chain's CDR3 is CSARGGDTIYF. CDR3 sequence (DNA): TGCAGTGCCAGGGGAGGGGACACCATATATTTT.